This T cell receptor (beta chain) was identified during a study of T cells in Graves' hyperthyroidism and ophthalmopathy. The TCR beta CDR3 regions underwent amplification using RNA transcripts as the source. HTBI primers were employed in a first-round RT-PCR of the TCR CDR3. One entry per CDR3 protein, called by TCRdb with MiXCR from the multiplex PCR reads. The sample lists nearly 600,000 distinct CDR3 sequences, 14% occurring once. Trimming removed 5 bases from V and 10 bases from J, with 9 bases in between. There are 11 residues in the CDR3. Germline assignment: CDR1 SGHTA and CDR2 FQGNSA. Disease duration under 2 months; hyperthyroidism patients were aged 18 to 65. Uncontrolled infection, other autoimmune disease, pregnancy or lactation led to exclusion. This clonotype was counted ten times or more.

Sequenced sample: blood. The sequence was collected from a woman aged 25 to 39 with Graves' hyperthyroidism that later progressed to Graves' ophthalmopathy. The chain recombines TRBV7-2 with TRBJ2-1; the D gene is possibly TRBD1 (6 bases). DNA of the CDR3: TGTGCCAGCAGCCAGGACAGAGAGCAGTTCTTC. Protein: CASSQDREQFF.